This is a list of T cell receptor beta chains from one sample in a study of blood T cell repertoires in COVID-19. Assay: immunoSEQ multiplex PCR; the TCRdb copy retains only in-frame clones and omits some. The repertoire consists of about 87,000 clones, with 70% to 90% occurring once and the leading ten covering more than 4%. Sequencing input: peripheral blood. These receptors were collected from a man aged 40-49 years with acute or convalescent COVID-19. The CDR3 runs from the conserved cysteine through the conserved F or W. D genes are given only for firm matches. Expanded clones get a size class; other rows say once, few or many, or leave the size out.

V gene: TRBV19; J gene: TRBJ1-3; clone size: NA; CDR3 length: 14; D gene: NA; CDR3 protein: CASNDRSSGNTIYF; CDR3 DNA: TGTGCCAGTAATGACAGGAGCTCTGGAAACACCATATATTTT
V gene: TRBV29-1; J gene: TRBJ2-1; clone size: NA; CDR3 length: 14; D gene: NA; CDR3 protein: CSVATSGSYNEQFF; CDR3 DNA: TGCAGCGTGGCTACTAGTGGATCCTACAATGAGCAGTTCTTC
V gene: TRBV19; J gene: TRBJ2-1; clone size: NA; CDR3 length: 16; D gene: TRBD2; CDR3 protein: CASTPAGLAGYNEQFF; CDR3 DNA: TGTGCCAGTACCCCGGCCGGGCTAGCGGGGTACAATGAGCAGTTCTTC
V gene: TRBV4-1; J gene: TRBJ1-2; clone size: NA; CDR3 length: 14; D gene: NA; CDR3 protein: CASSQDPQGNGYTF; CDR3 DNA: TGCGCCAGCAGCCAAGATCCCCAGGGAAATGGCTACACCTTC
V gene: TRBV19; J gene: TRBJ1-5; clone size: few; CDR3 length: 14; D gene: TRBD1; CDR3 protein: CATRDRGWEQPQHF; CDR3 DNA: TGTGCCACAAGGGACAGAGGGTGGGAACAGCCCCAGCATTTT
V gene: TRBV13; J gene: TRBJ1-1; clone size: few; CDR3 length: 12; D gene: TRBD1; CDR3 protein: CASTTGVMGAFF; CDR3 DNA: TGTGCCAGTACAACAGGGGTAATGGGCGCTTTCTTT
V gene: TRBV24-1; J gene: TRBJ2-7; clone size: NA; CDR3 length: 14; D gene: NA; CDR3 protein: CATSVRDTAYEQYF; CDR3 DNA: TGTGCCACCAGTGTCCGGGACACCGCCTACGAGCAGTACTTC
V gene: TRBV3-1/TRBV3-2; J gene: TRBJ1-2; clone size: NA; CDR3 length: 17; D gene: NA; CDR3 protein: CASSQDRGLSQNYGYTF; CDR3 DNA: TGTGCCAGCAGCCAAGATCGGGGACTATCTCAGAACTATGGCTACACCTTC
V gene: TRBV30; J gene: TRBJ1-5; clone size: few; CDR3 length: 14; D gene: TRBD1; CDR3 protein: CAWSADRVSQPQHF; CDR3 DNA: TGTGCCTGGAGTGCCGACAGGGTAAGTCAGCCCCAGCATTTT
V gene: TRBV6-5; J gene: TRBJ2-7; clone size: NA; CDR3 length: 13; D gene: TRBD2; CDR3 protein: CASRGGGFYEQYF; CDR3 DNA: TGTGCCAGCAGGGGGGGAGGGTTCTACGAGCAGTACTTC
V gene: TRBV4-1; J gene: TRBJ1-4; clone size: NA; CDR3 length: 15; D gene: NA; CDR3 protein: CASSQVSGVGEKLFF; CDR3 DNA: TGCGCCAGCAGCCAAGTATCCGGGGTGGGCGAAAAACTGTTTTTT
V gene: TRBV18; J gene: TRBJ1-1; clone size: NA; CDR3 length: 16; D gene: NA; CDR3 protein: CASSPLGWGPNTEAFF; CDR3 DNA: TGTGCCAGCTCACCACTAGGGTGGGGCCCCAACACTGAAGCTTTCTTT
V gene: TRBV2; J gene: TRBJ1-3; clone size: NA; CDR3 length: 14; D gene: TRBD1; CDR3 protein: CASSVQGAGNTIYF; CDR3 DNA: TGTGCCAGCAGTGTTCAGGGGGCTGGAAACACCATATATTTT
V gene: TRBV6-5; J gene: TRBJ2-1; clone size: NA; CDR3 length: 12; D gene: NA; CDR3 protein: CASGRGKNEQFF; CDR3 DNA: TGTGCCAGCGGGAGAGGGAAAAATGAGCAGTTCTTC
V gene: TRBV6-1; J gene: TRBJ2-1; clone size: NA; CDR3 length: 18; D gene: TRBD2; CDR3 protein: CASSVNSGAFSSYNEQFF; CDR3 DNA: TGTGCCAGCAGTGTAAATAGCGGGGCCTTTTCCTCCTACAATGAGCAGTTCTTC
V gene: TRBV6-2/TRBV6-3; J gene: TRBJ1-2; clone size: NA; CDR3 length: 16; D gene: NA; CDR3 protein: CASSIFARRENYGYTF; CDR3 DNA: TGTGCCAGCAGCATATTCGCCAGGAGGGAAAACTATGGCTACACCTTC
V gene: TRBV20-1; J gene: TRBJ1-2; clone size: NA; CDR3 length: 14; D gene: TRBD1; CDR3 protein: CSASAGTGDYGYTF; CDR3 DNA: TGCAGTGCTAGTGCCGGGACAGGGGACTATGGCTACACCTTC
V gene: TRBV5-4; J gene: TRBJ1-6; clone size: NA; CDR3 length: 15; D gene: NA; CDR3 protein: CASSLDRGANSPLHF; CDR3 DNA: TGTGCCAGCAGCTTGGATCGGGGGGCTAATTCACCCCTCCACTTT